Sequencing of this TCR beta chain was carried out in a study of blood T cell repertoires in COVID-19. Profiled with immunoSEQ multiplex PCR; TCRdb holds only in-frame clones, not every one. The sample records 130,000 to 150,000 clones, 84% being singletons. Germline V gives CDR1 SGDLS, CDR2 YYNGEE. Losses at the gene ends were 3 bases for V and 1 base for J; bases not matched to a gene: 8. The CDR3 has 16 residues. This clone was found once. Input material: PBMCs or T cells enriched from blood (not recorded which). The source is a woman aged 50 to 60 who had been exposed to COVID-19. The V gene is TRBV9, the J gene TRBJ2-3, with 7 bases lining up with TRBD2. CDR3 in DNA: TGTGCCAGCAGCGAGGGATCTAGCGGACGCACAGATACGCAGTATTTT. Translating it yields CASSEGSSGRTDTQYF.